Listed below are T cell receptor beta chains from one sample, sequenced in a study of monozygotic twins with cystic fibrosis. Some clones are missing from TCRdb's copy, which holds only in-frame ones; the method was immunoSEQ multiplex PCR. Here the sample spans roughly 10,000 clones, 96% being singletons. Sequenced material: blood. Source of these receptors: a boy aged 5-17 years with cystic fibrosis. Both conserved end residues are part of each CDR3. D genes are given only for firm matches. Where a row states a size, it is once, few, many or the class of an expanded clone; other rows omit it.

j_gene: TRBJ2-1; d_gene: .; abundance: .; v_gene: TRBV12-5; CDR3aa: CASGLVPDGSSYNEQFF; CDR3nt: TGTGCTAGTGGTTTGGTACCTGACGGTTCCTCCTACAATGAGCAGTTCTTC
j_gene: TRBJ2-1; d_gene: .; abundance: once; v_gene: TRBV14; CDR3aa: CASSPPRGEQFF; CDR3nt: TGTGCCAGCAGCCCGCCCCGGGGGGAGCAGTTCTTC
j_gene: TRBJ2-3; d_gene: TRBD1; abundance: .; v_gene: TRBV30; CDR3aa: CAWIETGGIDTQYF; CDR3nt: TGTGCCTGGATTGAGACAGGGGGCATAGATACGCAGTATTTT
j_gene: TRBJ2-7; d_gene: .; abundance: .; v_gene: TRBV23-1; CDR3aa: CASSQSSIHEQYF; CDR3nt: TGCGCCAGCAGTCAATCAAGTATCCACGAGCAGTACTTC
j_gene: TRBJ1-5; d_gene: .; abundance: .; v_gene: TRBV15; CDR3aa: CATSRDLGRGRQRSGNQPQHF; CDR3nt: TGTGCCACCAGCAGAGATTTGGGCAGGGGAAGGCAACGCAGCGGCAATCAGCCCCAGCATTTT
j_gene: TRBJ2-3; d_gene: .; abundance: .; v_gene: TRBV4-3; CDR3aa: CASSQVGYFSSDTQYF; CDR3nt: TGCGCCAGCAGCCAAGTTGGCTATTTTTCCTCAGATACGCAGTATTTT
j_gene: TRBJ2-3; d_gene: .; abundance: .; v_gene: TRBV5-1; CDR3aa: CASSLGTPSTDTQYF; CDR3nt: TGCGCCAGCAGCTTGGGGACACCTAGCACAGATACGCAGTATTTT
j_gene: TRBJ2-1; d_gene: .; abundance: .; v_gene: TRBV6-5; CDR3aa: CASRRGPGNNEQFF; CDR3nt: TGTGCCAGCAGACGGGGGCCTGGGAACAATGAGCAGTTCTTC
j_gene: TRBJ1-1; d_gene: TRBD1; abundance: once; v_gene: TRBV7-3; CDR3aa: CASSRDRANTEAFF; CDR3nt: TGTGCCAGCAGCAGGGACAGGGCGAACACTGAAGCTTTCTTT
j_gene: TRBJ2-2; d_gene: .; abundance: .; v_gene: TRBV5-1; CDR3aa: CASSLADNSARELFF; CDR3nt: TGCGCCAGCAGCTTGGCCGATAATAGCGCGAGGGAGCTGTTTTTT
j_gene: TRBJ2-2; d_gene: .; abundance: .; v_gene: TRBV7-2; CDR3aa: CASSFPVPGELFF; CDR3nt: TGTGCCAGCAGCTTCCCTGTCCCCGGGGAGCTGTTTTTT